The 21 T cell receptor beta chains reported below all come from one sample, sequenced in a study of T cells in women clearing cervical HPV infection (dated by TCRdb to 2017 to 2018). Libraries were constructed by the immunoSEQ multiplex PCR assay. Held by TCRdb, this immuneACCESS table contains in-frame sequences only and omits some clones. Under half of the omission traces to an unresolved V gene where checked; the cause of the rest is unknown. For this sample, the table gives about 21,000 clones. Just over 6% of the sample lies in the top ten. Material for sequencing was blood buffy coat. These receptors were taken from a woman aged 18 to 69 with a cervical HPV16 infection that either progressed to CIN3+ or cleared (not recorded which).

To note about this clone: The read is 3 residues too short to cover the CDR3 end, so that end is filled in from the germline J gene. The chain is built from TRBV20-1 and TRBJ2-4; D perhaps matches TRBD1 (5 bases). This CDR3 has 13 residues. The germline V and J ends were trimmed by 6 bases and 6 bases, with 15 bases remaining between them. Germline values: CDR1 DFQATT, CDR2 SNEGSKA (reference sequence). CDR3 amino acids: CSAPPQGLNIQYF. Incomplete CDR3 DNA: TGCAGTGCGCCCCCCCAGGGATTAAACATT.

Comments on this clone: The read gets to within 3 residues of the CDR3 end, and the germline J gene fills in the rest. The chain links TRBV23-1 to TRBJ1-1, with D possibly being TRBD1 (6 bases). TRBV23-1 belongs to the ORF category, with a function that is uncertain. The CDR3 covers 14 residues. The ends were cut back, 11 bases at V and 0 bases at J, with 16 bases in the middle. This CDR3 reads CAGNQGRVNTEAFF. CDR3 bases read: TGCGCCGGCAATCAGGGGCGCGTGAACACTGAA.

This chain's CDR3 is CASSLAQGWTEAFF. The sequenced part of the CDR3 DNA is TGCGCCAGCAGCTTGGCTCAGGGATGGACTGAA. J is TRBJ1-1 and V is TRBV5-1; the D gene is possibly TRBD1 (5 bases). Read sequence stops 3 residues before the CDR3 end, and the germline J gene provides the missing end. Trimming stripped 0 bases from V and 5 bases from J, with 11 bases between. CDR1 and CDR2 from the germline V gene are SGHRS and YFSETQ. This CDR3 spans 14 amino acids.

A remark on this clone: The read falls 3 residues short of the CDR3 end, and the missing part is taken from the germline J gene. J is TRBJ2-1 and V is TRBV7-8; D unclear. V lost 0 bases, J lost 5 bases, and 8 bases lay in between. CDR1 is SGHVS, CDR2 FQNEAQ, per germline. The CDR3 extends over 14 amino acids. Incomplete CDR3 DNA: TGTGCCAGCAGCTTAGCAACAGAGAACAATGAG. This codes for CASSLATENNE. The full CDR3 sequence reads CASSLATENNEQFF.

As concerns this clone: Read coverage stops 3 residues before the CDR3 terminus; the germline J gene supplies the remainder. This chain joins TRBV7-9 and TRBJ1-1; 7 positions agree with TRBD1. This CDR3 comprises 15 residues. Germline V gives CDR1 SEHNR, CDR2 FQNEAQ (reference sequence). Trimming removed 4 bases from V and 6 bases from J; junction bases left unmatched: 11. CDR3 residues: CASSSFPGTVSEAFF. The covered CDR3 bases are TGTGCCAGCAGCTCTTTTCCAGGGACAGTTTCTGAA.

As concerns this clone: The read ends 3 residues shy of where the CDR3 ends; the end is completed using the germline J gene. The chain has TRBV19 and TRBJ2-1; 12 nucleotides align to TRBD2. Trimming took 7 bases from V and 9 from J; bases not matched to a gene: 10. This CDR3 has 15 amino acids. Germline values: CDR1 LNHDA, CDR2 SQIVND (reference sequence). The sequenced CDR3 bases are TGTGCCAGTACCTCGGGAGCTAGCGGGAGGGGTGAG. Translated: CASTSGASGRGE. The full CDR3 protein is CASTSGASGRGEQFF.

As concerns this clone: The missing CDR3 end, 3 residues past where the read stops, is filled in from the germline J gene. The V gene is TRBV19, the J gene TRBJ2-2; D perhaps matches TRBD1 (6 bases). Germline-derived CDR1 and CDR2 are LNHDA and SQIVND (reference sequence). The CDR3 has 18 amino acids. Trimming cost V 4 bases and J 0 bases, with 18 bases left between them. The chain's CDR3 is CASSTYREQVANTGELFF. The CDR3 DNA, read in part, is TGTGCCAGTAGTACGTACAGGGAGCAGGTCGCGAACACCGGGGAG.

With regard to this clone: The read finishes 3 residues shy of the CDR3 end, and the germline J gene is used to complete it. V gene TRBV20-1 combines with J gene TRBJ1-2, with 7 positions matching TRBD1. Germline CDR1 reads DFQATT; CDR2 reads SNEGSKA (reference sequence). The CDR3 spans 14 residues. V lost 6 bases to trimming and J lost 7 bases; unmatched junction nucleotides: 14. CDR3 DNA, as far as it was read: TGCAGTGCCCTCGTTGGAGGGGGCCCCTCTGGC. Translating it yields CSALVGGGPSG. The CDR3 as a whole reads CSALVGGGPSGYTF.

With respect to this clone: The read stops 3 residues short of the end of the CDR3; the missing end is completed from the germline J gene. The chain carries TRBV20-1 and TRBJ1-1; 8 bases map to TRBD1. V shed 5 bases, J shed 4 bases, and the junction held 6 bases outside the gene matches. Germline lookup yields CDR1 DFQATT and CDR2 SNEGSKA (reference sequence). This CDR3 is 13 amino acids long. The sequenced CDR3 bases are TGCAGTGCTGGACAGGGCATGAGCACTGAA. Its translation is CSAGQGMSTE. The whole CDR3 is CSAGQGMSTEAFF.

CDR3 protein: CASRRVNYGYTF. CDR3 bases read: TGTGCCAGTAGGAGGGTAAACTATGGC. The V and J genes are TRBV19 and TRBJ1-2, with unresolved D. The read halts 3 residues ahead of the CDR3 end, with the missing end drawn from the germline J gene. The CDR3 contains 12 residues. The V end was cut by 6 bases, the J end by 2 bases, with 7 bases between. Germline loops: CDR1 LNHDA, CDR2 SQIVND (reference sequence).

For this clone: The CDR3 end lies 3 residues beyond the end of the read and is filled in from the germline J gene. The chain recombines TRBV5-1 with TRBJ2-7, with unresolved D. V was clipped by 1 base and J by 3 bases, with 11 bases between them. This CDR3 has 14 residues. Germline assignment: CDR1 SGHRS and CDR2 YFSETQ. CDR3 amino acids: CASSLWFRNYEQYF. The part of the CDR3 DNA that was read is TGCGCCAGCAGCTTGTGGTTCAGAAACTACGAG.

About this clone itself: The read ends 3 residues early relative to the CDR3; the germline J gene fills the gap. This rearrangement joins TRBV20-1 to TRBJ2-1, with a tentative D call TRBD1 (6 bases). Trimming pared 0 bases from V and 3 bases from J, leaving 18 bases between. The CDR3 sequence is 17 residues long. The germline V gene has CDR1 DFQATT and CDR2 SNEGSKA (reference sequence). Incomplete CDR3 DNA: TGCAGTGCTAGAGATCAACAGGGAAAGGGGCTCTACAATGAG. The encoded protein is CSARDQQGKGLYNE. The entire CDR3 sequence reads CSARDQQGKGLYNEQFF.

Note on this clone: The read comes to an end 3 residues before the CDR3 does, leaving the germline J gene to fill in the end. The genes are TRBV19 and TRBJ2-3, with TRBD1 identical over 10 bases. Germline CDR1 reads LNHDA; CDR2 reads SQIVND (reference sequence). V trimming: 10 bases; J trimming: 2 bases; junction bases outside the gene matches: 12. The CDR3 consists of 16 residues. The CDR3 DNA, read in part, is TGTGCCACACGCCGGGGGGGACAGGGGTCCACAGATACG. Its translation is CATRRGGQGSTDT. In full, the CDR3 is CATRRGGQGSTDTQYF.

Notes on this clone: The CDR3 end falls 3 residues outside the read, so it is completed with the germline J gene. This chain connects TRBV11-2 to TRBJ1-4; TRBD1 matches 7 bases. There are 14 residues in the CDR3. CDR1 is SGHAT and CDR2 is FQNNGV in the germline V gene. The V segment lost 4 bases and the J segment 5 bases; nucleotides outside the gene matches: 4. CDR3 DNA (partial): TGTGCCAGCAGCTCCAGGGGGTTGAATGAAAAA. Translated, it gives CASSSRGLNEK. The entire CDR3 protein reads CASSSRGLNEKLFF.

With regard to this clone: The read stops 3 residues short of the end of the CDR3; the missing end is completed from the germline J gene. The chain carries TRBV20-1 and TRBJ2-7; TRBD2 aligns across 9 bases. CDR3 length: 13 amino acids. The J segment lost 2 bases and the V segment lost 7 bases, leaving 6 bases of the junction unmatched. Looked up from germline, CDR1 is DFQATT and CDR2 is SNEGSKA (reference sequence). CDR3 DNA (partial): TGCAGTGTCCCGGGACTAGCCACCTACGAG. Translated, it gives CSVPGLATYE. The full CDR3 protein is CSVPGLATYEQYF.

Regarding this clone: From the germline J gene comes the end of the CDR3, since the read stops 3 residues before it. The rearrangement links TRBV5-1 to TRBJ1-6; TRBD1 is a possible D gene (5 bases). V was cut by 2 bases and J by 9 bases, with 12 bases left in between. CDR1 SGHRS and CDR2 YFSETQ come from the germline V gene. The CDR3 is made up of 14 amino acids. CDR3 bases read: TGCGCCAGCAGCTTACTTACGAGGGGTTCACCC. Translation gives CASSLLTRGSP. The CDR3, in full, reads CASSLLTRGSPLHF.

About this clone itself: The read ends 3 residues shy of where the CDR3 ends; the end is completed using the germline J gene. The chain employs TRBV6-4 and TRBJ2-1; 7 nucleotides line up with TRBD1. The CDR3 totals 14 residues. V was pared by 7 bases and J by 5 bases, with 8 bases of the junction left unmatched. The germline gives CDR1 MRHNA, CDR2 SNTAGT. The sequenced part of the CDR3 DNA is TGTGCCAGCAAACAGGACAGGACAAACAATGAG. Amino acid sequence: CASKQDRTNNE. The CDR3, in full, reads CASKQDRTNNEQFF.

In the case of this clone: The CDR3 end is not reached by the read, which stops 3 residues before it; the germline J gene fills it in. This sequence joins TRBV28 and TRBJ2-1; weak D call: TRBD1 (6 bases). Germline CDR1 MDHEN, CDR2 SYDVKM. With 2 bases removed from V and 4 bases from J, the gap between germline ends came to 15 bases. This CDR3 spans 16 amino acids. This CDR3 reads CASSLSQGRNYNEQFF. CDR3 DNA, as far as it was read: TGTGCCAGCAGTTTAAGTCAGGGGCGAAATTACAATGAG. Combining the CDR3 with reference TRBV28 and TRBJ2-1 gives the whole variable domain DVKVTQSSRYLVKRTGEKVFLECVQDMDHENMFWYRQDPGLGLRLIYFSYDVKMKEKGDIPEGYSVSREKKERFSLILESASTNQTSMYLCASSLSQGRNYNEQFFGPGTRLTVL.

Comment on this clone: The CDR3 is cut off 3 residues early in the read; its end comes from the germline J gene. The V gene is TRBV20-1, the J gene TRBJ1-2; D is possibly TRBD1 (5 bases). Germline V gene lookup returns CDR1 DFQATT and CDR2 SNEGSKA (reference sequence). The CDR3 covers 15 residues. The V end was cut by 2 bases, the J end by 3 bases, with 16 bases between. CDR3 bases read: TGCAGTGCTAGACCCCCTCGGGGGGGGTACTATGGC. This translates into CSARPPRGGYYG. The whole CDR3 protein is CSARPPRGGYYGYTF.

With respect to this clone: The CDR3 is cut off 3 residues early in the read; its end comes from the germline J gene. The genes are TRBV4-1 and TRBJ2-7, with D perhaps matching TRBD1 (6 bases). The CDR3 covers 15 residues. V was cut by 0 bases and J by 1 base, with 10 bases left in between. CDR1 is MGHRA, CDR2 YSYEKL, per germline. CDR3 bases read: TGCGCCAGCAGCCAAGATCGAGACAGGTCCTACGAG. Protein product: CASSQDRDRSYE. The whole CDR3 sequence is CASSQDRDRSYEQYF.

As regards this clone: The read ends 3 residues shy of where the CDR3 ends; the end is completed using the germline J gene. The chain joins TRBV10-3 to TRBJ2-7; 8 bases agree with TRBD2. The CDR3 runs 14 residues. J was trimmed by 4 bases and V by 4 bases; bases with no gene match: 6. The germline V gene encodes CDR1 ENHRY and CDR2 SYGVKD. This CDR3 is CAISVRGGEYEQYF. Partial CDR3 DNA: TGTGCCATCAGTGTTCGGGGGGGAGAATACGAG.